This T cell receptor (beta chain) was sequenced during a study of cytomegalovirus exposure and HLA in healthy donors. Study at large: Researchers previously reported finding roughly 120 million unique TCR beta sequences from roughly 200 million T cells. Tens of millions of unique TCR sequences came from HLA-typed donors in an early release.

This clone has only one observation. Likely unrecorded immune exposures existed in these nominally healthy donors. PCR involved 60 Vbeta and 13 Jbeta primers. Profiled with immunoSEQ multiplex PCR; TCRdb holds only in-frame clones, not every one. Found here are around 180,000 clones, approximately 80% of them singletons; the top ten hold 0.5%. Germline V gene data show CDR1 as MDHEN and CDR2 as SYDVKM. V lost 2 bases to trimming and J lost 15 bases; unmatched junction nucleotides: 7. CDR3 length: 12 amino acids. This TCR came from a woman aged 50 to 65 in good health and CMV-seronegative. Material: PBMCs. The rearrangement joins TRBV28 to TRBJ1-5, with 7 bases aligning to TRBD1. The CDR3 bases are TGTGCCAGCAGTTTAGGCGAACAGGGGCCGCATTTT. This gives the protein CASSLGEQGPHF.